This T cell receptor (beta chain) was retrieved from a study of T-cell reconstitution after alpha-beta-depleted transplantation in children. Points from the study as a whole: Certain patients had high TCRbeta diversity at day 60, and it came from recipient T cells and thymic progenitors that survived. T-cell numbers and diversity one year post-transplant derived largely from freshly generated T cells. It was reported that alpha-beta T cells came from several hundred expanded graft clones (about two months after transplant).

A TCRbeta library incorporating unique molecular identifiers was prepared. One entry per CDR3 protein, called by TCRdb with MiXCR from the PCR reads. The data show a few hundred thousand distinct CDR3 sequences, around 9.9% seen once. This clonotype was detected once. Its target is unknown. Germline values: CDR1 SGHAT, CDR2 FQNNGV. The CDR3 length is 20 residues. V trimming: 1 base; J trimming: 2 bases; junction bases outside the gene matches: 10. Source: PBMCs, taken before TCRalphabeta/CD19-depleted stem cell transplant. The clonotype originates from a child less than two years old with acute myeloid leukemia, due to receive a stem cell transplant. This chain joins TRBV11-2 and TRBJ2-1; 14 positions agree with TRBD2. CDR3: CASSLGGGTSGRVTYNEQFF. CDR3 nucleotides: TGTGCCAGCAGCTTAGGAGGAGGGACTAGCGGGAGAGTGACCTACAATGAGCAGTTCTTC.